Included here is one T cell receptor (beta chain) sequence, with context. CDR1 is LNHNV, CDR2 YYDKDF, per germline (reference sequence). The CDR3 is made up of 15 amino acids. V was shortened by 3 bases and J by 5 bases, with 14 bases between the two germline ends. TCRbeta library preparation incorporated unique molecular identifiers. TCRdb re-analysed the PCR reads in MiXCR, keeping a single row per CDR3 protein. There are 450,000 to 600,000 distinct CDR3 sequences in the sample; 18% occur only once, and 3% to 4% lies in the top ten. These data originate in a study of T-cell reconstitution after alpha-beta-depleted transplantation in children.

The sequencing here drew on PBMCs from the stem cell graft donor, taken from the stem cell graft. The TCR was taken from a human donor who donated a stem cell graft to a child with acute lymphoblastic leukemia. This sequence joins TRBV15 and TRBJ1-5; D is unresolved. The DNA for the CDR3 is TGTGCCACCAGCAGGCCACAGCTTGGTGATCAGCCCCAGCATTTT. This translates into CATSRPQLGDQPQHF.